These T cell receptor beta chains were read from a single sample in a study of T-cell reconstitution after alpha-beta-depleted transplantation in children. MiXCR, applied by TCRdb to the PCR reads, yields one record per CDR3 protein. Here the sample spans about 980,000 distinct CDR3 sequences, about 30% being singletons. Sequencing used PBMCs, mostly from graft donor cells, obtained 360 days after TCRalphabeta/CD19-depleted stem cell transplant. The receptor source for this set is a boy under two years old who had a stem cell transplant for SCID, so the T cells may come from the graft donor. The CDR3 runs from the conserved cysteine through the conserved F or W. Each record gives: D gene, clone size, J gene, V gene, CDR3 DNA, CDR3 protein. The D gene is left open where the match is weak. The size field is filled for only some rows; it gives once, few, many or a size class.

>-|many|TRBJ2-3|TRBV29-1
TGCAGCGTTGTAACAGGGCATCCAGATACGCAGTATTTT
CSVVTGHPDTQYF
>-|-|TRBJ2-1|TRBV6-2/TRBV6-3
TGTGCCAGCAGTTACTCGCCTCGGTACTATGAGCAGTTCTTC
CASSYSPRYYEQFF
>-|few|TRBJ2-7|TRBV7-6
TGTGCCAGCAGCTTAGGAACGGGGCCCCCACCCTACGAGCAGTACTTC
CASSLGTGPPPYEQYF
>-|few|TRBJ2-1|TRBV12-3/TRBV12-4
TGTGCCAGCAGTAAGCAACCCGGACGCGGTGACAATGAGCAGTTCTTC
CASSKQPGRGDNEQFF
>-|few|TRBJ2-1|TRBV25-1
TGTGCCAGCAGTGAATTGGGGCCCGACGGATACAATGAGCAGTTCTTC
CASSELGPDGYNEQFF
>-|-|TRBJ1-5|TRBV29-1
TGCAGCGTTGGTTGGGGTATGGGTCAGCCCCAGCATTTT
CSVGWGMGQPQHF
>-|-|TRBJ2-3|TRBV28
TGTGCCAGCAGTTTGGGGGTCGTAGCGCTGGACACAGATACGCAGTATTTT
CASSLGVVALDTDTQYF
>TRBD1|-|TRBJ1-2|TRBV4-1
TGCGCCAGCAGCCAACCTCGACAGGGGCGGCATTATGGCTACACCTTC
CASSQPRQGRHYGYTF
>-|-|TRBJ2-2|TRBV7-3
TGTGCCAGCAGCTTAAATCGGCCAAGGGGAACCGGGGAGCTGTTTTTT
CASSLNRPRGTGELFF
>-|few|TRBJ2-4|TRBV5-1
TGCGCCAGCAGGCCCTGGGACGGCAGAGGAACCAAAAACATTCAGTACTTC
CASRPWDGRGTKNIQYF
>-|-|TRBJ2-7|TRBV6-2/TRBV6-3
TGTGCCAGCACGGACGTCTACTACGAGCAGTACTTC
CASTDVYYEQYF
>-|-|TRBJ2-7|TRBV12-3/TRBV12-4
TGTGCCAGCAGCCTTCAGGCCCCCTACGAGCAGTACTTC
CASSLQAPYEQYF
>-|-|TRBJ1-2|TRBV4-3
TGCGCCAGCAGCCAATCGACGGGTTATGGCTACACCTTC
CASSQSTGYGYTF
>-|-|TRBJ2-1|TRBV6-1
TGTGCCAGCAGTGAAAGGCCGAAAGTACCGGGGAATGAGCAGTTCTTC
CASSERPKVPGNEQFF
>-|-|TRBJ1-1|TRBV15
TGTGCCACCAGCAGAGGGGTCAGGGGCGGGGGTATGAACACTGAAGCTTTCTTT
CATSRGVRGGGMNTEAFF
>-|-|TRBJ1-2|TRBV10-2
TGCGCCAGCAGACAGGCTTCGTCTAACTATGGCTACACCTTC
CASRQASSNYGYTF
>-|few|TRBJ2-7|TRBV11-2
TGTGCCAGCAGCCCGTTGACGGGGAAGGCCGGCGAGCAGTACTTC
CASSPLTGKAGEQYF
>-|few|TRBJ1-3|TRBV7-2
TGTGCCAGCAGCTCCCGCGGTCTCCCTGGAAACACCATATATTTT
CASSSRGLPGNTIYF
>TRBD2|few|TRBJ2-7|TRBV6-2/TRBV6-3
TGTGCCAGCAGTTTGCAGCGGGGACCACTTTACGAGCAGTACTTC
CASSLQRGPLYEQYF
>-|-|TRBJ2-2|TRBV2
TGTGCCAGCAAGGACATCACGCGGGGGAACACCGGGGAGCTGTTTTTT
CASKDITRGNTGELFF
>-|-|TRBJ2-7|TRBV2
TGTGCCAGCAGACCTTCCCCAAGGGGTTCGTCCGAGCAGTACTTC
CASRPSPRGSSEQYF
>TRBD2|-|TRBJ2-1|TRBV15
TGTGCCACCAGCAGGACGACACCTAGCGGGGGGCGACAGTTCTTC
CATSRTTPSGGRQFF
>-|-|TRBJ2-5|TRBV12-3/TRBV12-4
TGTGCCAGCAGTTTTCGGGGGCGCGCCGCGGAGACCCAGTACTTC
CASSFRGRAAETQYF
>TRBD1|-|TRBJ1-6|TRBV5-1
TGCGCCAGCACAATTAGCGCCGGGACAGGGGGATCACCCCTCCACTTT
CASTISAGTGGSPLHF
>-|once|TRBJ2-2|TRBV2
TGTGCCAGCAGTGAGACAAGCACCGGGGAGCTGTTTTTT
CASSETSTGELFF
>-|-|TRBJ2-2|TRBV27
TGTGCCAGCAGTTTATGGGCGGGGCACACCGGGGAGCTGTTTTTT
CASSLWAGHTGELFF
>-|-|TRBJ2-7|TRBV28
TGTGCCAGCAGTTTTTGGCTCGAGACGGGGCCAGCCTACGAGCAGTACTTC
CASSFWLETGPAYEQYF
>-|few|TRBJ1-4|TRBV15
TGTGCCACCAGATCGACGGTCGTCCGAGAAAAACTGTTTTTT
CATRSTVVREKLFF
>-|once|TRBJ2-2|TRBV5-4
TGTGCCAGCAGCTCCAGGGGACGCCAGAGCACCGGGGAGCTGTTTTTT
CASSSRGRQSTGELFF
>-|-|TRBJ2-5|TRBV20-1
TGCAGTGCTAGAGATCCTAGGGGGGACAGCCAAGAGACCCAGTACTTC
CSARDPRGDSQETQYF
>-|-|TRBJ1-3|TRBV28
TGTGCCAGCAGTACCCAGGGCTCTGGAAACACCATATATTTT
CASSTQGSGNTIYF
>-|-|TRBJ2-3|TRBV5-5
TGTGCCAGCAGCTTGGGCCCTAGCGTGGGTATAGATACGCAGTATTTT
CASSLGPSVGIDTQYF
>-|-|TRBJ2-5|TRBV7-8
TGTGCCAGCAGCTTAAAGATTCGGGGGCAGGGCACTGGGACCCAGTACTTC
CASSLKIRGQGTGTQYF
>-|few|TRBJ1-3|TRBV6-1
TGTGCCAGCAGTAGAAGTGGGGTGAGGTCCTCTGGAAACACCATATATTTT
CASSRSGVRSSGNTIYF
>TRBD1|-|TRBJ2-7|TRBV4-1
TGCGCCAGCAGCCACGGGACAGGGTTTACCTACGAGCAGTACTTC
CASSHGTGFTYEQYF
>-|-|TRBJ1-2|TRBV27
TGTGCCAGCAGTTTATCTCGGGGTATTGCCTATGGCTACACCTTC
CASSLSRGIAYGYTF
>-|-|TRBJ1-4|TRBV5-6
TGTGCCAGCAGCCCTAGGCAGGGACCTGAAAAACTGTTTTTT
CASSPRQGPEKLFF